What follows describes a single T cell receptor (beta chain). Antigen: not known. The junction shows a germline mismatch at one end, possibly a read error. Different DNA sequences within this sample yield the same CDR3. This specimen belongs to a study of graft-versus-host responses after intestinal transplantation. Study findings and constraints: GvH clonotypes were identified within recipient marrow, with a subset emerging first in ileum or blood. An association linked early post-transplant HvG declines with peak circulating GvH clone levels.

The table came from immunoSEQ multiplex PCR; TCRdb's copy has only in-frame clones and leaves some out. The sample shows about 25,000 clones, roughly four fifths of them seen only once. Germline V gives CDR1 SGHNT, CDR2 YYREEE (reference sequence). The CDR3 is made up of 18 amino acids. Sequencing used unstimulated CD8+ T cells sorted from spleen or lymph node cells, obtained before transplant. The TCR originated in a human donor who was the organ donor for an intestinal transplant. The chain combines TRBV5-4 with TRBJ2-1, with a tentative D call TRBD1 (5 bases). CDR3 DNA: TGTGCCAGCAGCTTGGCCTCGGCCGTGGGGCCCTCCTACAATGAGCAATTCTTC. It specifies CASSLASAVGPSYNEQFF.